Listed here are 29 T cell receptor beta chains from one sample, sequenced in a study of T-cell memory formation after mild COVID-19. MiXCR, applied by TCRdb to the 5' RACE reads, yields one record per CDR3 protein. The sample includes some 180,000 distinct CDR3 sequences, over 10% of them seen just once. The sample was PBMCs or a T cell subset sorted from them (not recorded which). All receptors come from a young man who had mild COVID-19 (a few samples of this study predate the infection). Cell type and time point are not known.

This clonotype was recorded many times. CDR3 amino acids: CASSSGGELFF. The CDR3 DNA follows: TGCGCCAGCAGCTCGGGCGGGGAGCTGTTTTTT. The chain recombines TRBV5-1 with TRBJ2-2, with D uncertain. The germline V and J ends were trimmed by 3 bases and 7 bases, with 4 bases remaining between them. There are 11 residues in the CDR3. The germline V gene has CDR1 SGHRS and CDR2 YFSETQ.

V and J are TRBV12-3 or TRBV12-4 and TRBJ2-5; D is possibly TRBD1 (6 bases). This CDR3 spans 16 amino acids. Trimming took 2 bases from V and 0 from J, leaving 13 bases between them. The CDR3 is CASSLFPGANQETQYF. The CDR3 nucleotides read TGTGCCAGCAGTTTATTTCCAGGGGCTAACCAAGAGACCCAGTACTTC.

This clonotype was recorded only once. V and J are TRBV12-3 or TRBV12-4 and TRBJ1-5; TRBD1 might be the D (6 bases). V shed 1 base and J shed 5 bases, with 12 bases lying between them. The length of the CDR3 is 15 residues. The CDR3 nucleotides are TGTGCCAGCAGTTTAGGGGGGGCCACGCATCAGCCCCAGCATTTT. Translation gives CASSLGGATHQPQHF.

This clonotype was recorded at least ten times. The J gene is TRBJ1-1, the V gene TRBV11-2; 8 positions match TRBD1. J gave up 6 bases and V 5 bases, and 14 bases lay outside the gene matches. The germline V gene encodes CDR1 SGHAT and CDR2 FQNNGV. The CDR3 extends over 16 amino acids. The CDR3 reads CASSHLWDRSRAEAFF. The DNA of the CDR3 is TGTGCCAGCAGCCACCTCTGGGACAGGTCGAGGGCTGAAGCTTTCTTT.

The chain recombines TRBV12-5 with TRBJ1-2; possibly TRBD1 for D (5 bases). Germline CDR1 is LGHNT and CDR2 is FRNRAP. The CDR3 totals 14 residues. V lost 5 bases and J 4 bases, leaving 14 bases between the germline ends. The CDR3: CASGPRGEVYGYTF. The CDR3 DNA reads as TGTGCTAGTGGTCCAAGGGGCGAAGTCTATGGCTACACCTTC.

This clonotype was counted many times. The rearrangement uses TRBV7-2 and TRBJ2-3; D not certain. This CDR3 has 13 amino acids. The ends were cut back, 0 bases at V and 5 bases at J, with 6 bases in the middle. Germline V CDR1 and CDR2: SGHTA, FQGNSA. The CDR3 is CASSLASLDTQYF. The CDR3 DNA follows: TGTGCCAGCAGCTTAGCTAGCTTAGATACGCAGTATTTT.

This chain links TRBV12-3 or TRBV12-4 with TRBJ1-2; 7 nucleotides agree with TRBD1. This CDR3 is 14 amino acids long. V lost 6 bases and J lost 2; bases outside the gene matches: 6. The CDR3 spells CASSPGQVNYGYTF. CDR3 nucleotide sequence: TGTGCCAGCAGCCCTGGACAGGTCAACTATGGCTACACCTTC.

This clonotype came up a few times. V usage is TRBV19 and J usage is TRBJ2-3; possibly TRBD1 or TRBD2 for D (6 bases each). The CDR3 has 16 residues. Germline V gene sequence: CDR1 LNHDA, CDR2 SQIVND (reference sequence). V gave up 1 base and J gave up 3 bases, with 14 bases separating them. CDR3 sequence: CASSIARGGRTDTQYF. In nucleotides, the CDR3 is TGTGCCAGTAGTATAGCCCGAGGGGGGCGGACAGATACGCAGTATTTT.

The chain employs TRBV18 and TRBJ1-1, with D uncertain. Germline V gene sequence: CDR1 KGHSH, CDR2 LQKENI. The CDR3 spans 13 residues. With 3 bases removed from V and 7 bases from J, the gap between germline ends came to 12 bases. The CDR3 here is CASSPGAEYEAFF. CDR3 bases: TGTGCCAGCTCACCTGGTGCGGAATATGAAGCTTTCTTT.

This clonotype was picked up many times. The V call is TRBV12-3 or TRBV12-4, the J call TRBJ1-5, with D tentatively TRBD1 (6 bases). Deletions cut 0 bases from V and 5 bases from J, with 8 bases between. The CDR3 runs to 14 residues. CDR3 in DNA: TGTGCCAGCAGTTTAGCCAGGGGAGATCAGCCCCAGCATTTT. It yields the protein CASSLARGDQPQHF.

This chain connects TRBV7-9 to TRBJ1-1; D remains ambiguous. The CDR3 is 17 amino acids. The germline V gene encodes CDR1 SEHNR and CDR2 FQNEAQ (reference sequence). V lost 5 bases and J lost 1, with 20 bases in between. CDR3 in amino acids: CASSPASLWQANTEAFF. CDR3 sequence (DNA): TGTGCCAGCAGCCCCGCCAGCCTTTGGCAGGCGAACACTGAAGCTTTCTTT.

This clonotype was detected a few times. The V call is TRBV6-6, the J call TRBJ1-1; 8 nucleotides line up with TRBD1. After removal of 0 bases from V and 3 bases from J, the junction contained 3 bases not matched to a gene. The CDR3 totals 15 residues. The germline V gene encodes CDR1 MNHNY and CDR2 SVGAGI (reference sequence). The CDR3 sequence is CASSYSRQGHTEAFF. In DNA, the CDR3 is TGTGCCAGCAGTTACTCCCGACAGGGGCACACTGAAGCTTTCTTT.

V gene TRBV7-2 combines with J gene TRBJ1-5; D gene ambiguous. CDR1 and CDR2 from the germline V gene are SGHTA and FQGNSA. V was cut by 3 bases and J by 5 bases, with 8 bases left in between. The CDR3 is 13 amino acids. The CDR3 DNA sequence: TGTGCCAGCAGCTTTGTCGTGGATCAGCCCCAGCATTTT. It translates to CASSFVVDQPQHF.

This chain connects TRBV11-1 to TRBJ2-7, with D tentatively TRBD1 (5 bases). Germline CDR1 and CDR2: SGHAT and FQDESV (reference sequence). The CDR3 consists of 14 residues. The ends were cut back, 5 bases at V and 2 bases at J, with 13 bases in the middle. CDR3 in DNA: TGTGCCAGCAGCCCGCCAGGGTACCCCTACGAGCAGTACTTC. Its translation: CASSPPGYPYEQYF.

There are many counts of this clonotype. The V and J genes are TRBV6-5 and TRBJ2-1; TRBD1 matches 7 bases. Unmatched junction bases numbered 5, after V lost 5 bases and J lost 4 bases. The CDR3 loop spans 14 amino acids. The germline V gene has CDR1 MNHEY and CDR2 SVGAGI. The CDR3 sequence: CASSRDSAYNEQFF. In DNA, the CDR3 is TGTGCCAGCAGTAGGGACAGCGCGTACAATGAGCAGTTCTTC.

This clonotype was found a few times. The V gene is TRBV20-1, the J gene TRBJ2-7, with D perhaps being TRBD1 or TRBD2 (5 bases each). The germline gives CDR1 DFQATT, CDR2 SNEGSKA (reference sequence). The length of the CDR3 is 11 residues. Trimming removed 4 bases at V and 4 bases at J, with 8 bases between. CDR3 sequence (DNA): TGCAGTGCTACAGGGAGTTACGAGCAGTACTTC. Amino acids: CSATGSYEQYF.

This clonotype has a handful of counts. The chain has TRBV4-1 and TRBJ1-1; D possibly corresponds to TRBD1 (6 bases). Germline values: CDR1 MGHRA, CDR2 YSYEKL. The CDR3 extends over 15 amino acids. Deletions cut 6 bases from V and 5 bases from J, with 19 bases between. The CDR3 protein is CASRPQGILGTEAFF. As DNA, the CDR3 is TGCGCCAGCAGACCTCAGGGGATCCTCGGGACTGAAGCTTTCTTT.

The chain couples TRBV28 to TRBJ1-3, with TRBD1 as a possible D gene (5 bases). Germline V gene data show CDR1 as MDHEN and CDR2 as SYDVKM. CDR3 length: 16 amino acids. Trimming shortened V by 5 bases and J by 0 bases, and 14 bases separated the two germline ends. In DNA form, the CDR3 reads TGTGCCAGCAGTCCCCCGACAGCATCCTCTGGAAACACCATATATTTT. Residues: CASSPPTASSGNTIYF.

V gene TRBV5-1 combines with J gene TRBJ2-3; no firm D call. The germline V gene encodes CDR1 SGHRS and CDR2 YFSETQ. The CDR3 is 13 residues long. V was clipped by 4 bases and J by 0 bases, with 6 bases between them. CDR3 coding DNA: TGCGCCAGCAGCACCTCTAGCACAGATACGCAGTATTTT. Its translation is CASSTSSTDTQYF.

The V and J genes are TRBV12-3 or TRBV12-4 and TRBJ2-1, with D perhaps given as TRBD1 or TRBD2 (5 bases each). Trimming left V 6 bases short and J 5 bases short, with 14 bases between. CDR3 length equals 14 residues. In DNA, the CDR3 is TGTGCCAGCAGCCCCGTGAGGGGTGACAATGAGCAGTTCTTC. As protein: CASSPVRGDNEQFF.

J is TRBJ2-2 and V is TRBV20-1; 10 nucleotides line up with TRBD2. Unmatched junction bases numbered 5, after V lost 6 bases and J lost 4 bases. The CDR3 consists of 14 residues. Looked up from germline, CDR1 is DFQATT and CDR2 is SNEGSKA (reference sequence). The CDR3 DNA reads as TGCAGTGCCCGAACTAGCGGGGTCACCGGGGAGCTGTTTTTT. Amino acids: CSARTSGVTGELFF.

The rearrangement links TRBV7-3 to TRBJ2-2; TRBD2 matches 7 bases. J was trimmed by 0 bases and V by 4 bases; bases with no gene match: 17. From germline, CDR1 is SGHTA and CDR2 FQGTGA. The CDR3 contains 20 residues. CDR3 nucleotides: TGTGCCAGCAGCTCTTGGGTCCTAGGAAGCGGGGTCGCGAACACCGGGGAGCTGTTTTTT. Translation: CASSSWVLGSGVANTGELFF.

The chain uses TRBV12-3 or TRBV12-4 and TRBJ2-7, with D possibly being TRBD2 (6 bases). V lost 6 bases, J lost 2 bases, and 11 bases lay in between. CDR3 size: 13 residues. The CDR3 DNA sequence: TGTGCCAGCAGGCTAGCGAGAGCCTACGAGCAGTACTTC. Translated, it gives CASRLARAYEQYF.

This clonotype has just a few counts. The rearrangement links TRBV27 to TRBJ2-5, with D maybe TRBD2 (6 bases). Trimming removed 5 bases at V and 7 bases at J, with 14 bases between. CDR1 and CDR2 (germline): MNHEY, SMNVEV (reference sequence). This CDR3 is built from 13 residues. In nucleotides, the CDR3 is TGTGCCAGCAGTCCCCGACCGGAGGGGACCCAGTACTTC. Translated: CASSPRPEGTQYF.

This clonotype was found a few times. The gene calls are TRBV25-1 and TRBJ2-3; D gene uncertain. Between the trimmed V and J ends, which lost 1 base and 2 bases, there was a span of 10 bases. Per germline, CDR1 MGHDK and CDR2 SYGVNS. This CDR3 spans 15 amino acids. In DNA form, the CDR3 reads TGTGCCAGCAGTGAATTTAAGGGATACACAGATACGCAGTATTTT. This sequence encodes CASSEFKGYTDTQYF. The full variable domain, in which reference TRBV25-1 and TRBJ2-3 provide the parts outside the CDR3, is EADIYQTPRYLVIGTGKKITLECSQTMGHDKMYWYQQDPGMELHLIHYSYGVNSTEKGDLSSESTVSRIRTEHFPLTLESARPSHTSQYLCASSEFKGYTDTQYFGPGTRLTVL.

This clonotype was picked up many times. The chain recombines TRBV12-3 or TRBV12-4 with TRBJ1-3; D call uncertain. Trimming took 3 bases from V and 7 from J, leaving 4 bases between them. The CDR3 covers 11 residues. The chain's CDR3 is CASSLGNTIYF. The CDR3 DNA reads as TGTGCCAGCAGTTTGGGTAACACCATATATTTT.

This clonotype occurred many times. V gene TRBV12-3 or TRBV12-4 combines with J gene TRBJ2-1; D is perhaps TRBD1 (6 bases). V lost 7 bases to trimming and J lost 1 base, with 14 bases between them. This CDR3 is 15 amino acids long. The CDR3 sequence is CASTTPGQSYNEQFF. The CDR3 DNA follows: TGTGCCAGCACTACCCCCGGACAGTCCTACAATGAGCAGTTCTTC.

Here the CDR3 reads CSAPNSGEGNEQFF. DNA for the CDR3: TGCAGTGCCCCGAATAGCGGGGAAGGGAATGAGCAGTTCTTC. The chain carries TRBV20-1 and TRBJ2-1; 8 bases are a match to TRBD2. V lost 6 bases to trimming and J lost 7 bases; unmatched junction nucleotides: 11. This CDR3 is 14 amino acids long. Germline assignment: CDR1 DFQATT and CDR2 SNEGSKA (reference sequence).

This clonotype was seen at least ten times. The chain joins TRBV5-1 to TRBJ2-7, with a tentative D call TRBD1 (5 bases). The germline V gene encodes CDR1 SGHRS and CDR2 YFSETQ. V was clipped by 7 bases and J by 3 bases, with 20 bases between them. This CDR3 contains 15 residues. The CDR3 is CASGAPGRSYYEQYV. For the CDR3, the DNA is TGCGCCAGCGGGGCTCCGGGCCGCTCCTACTACGAGCAGTACGTC.